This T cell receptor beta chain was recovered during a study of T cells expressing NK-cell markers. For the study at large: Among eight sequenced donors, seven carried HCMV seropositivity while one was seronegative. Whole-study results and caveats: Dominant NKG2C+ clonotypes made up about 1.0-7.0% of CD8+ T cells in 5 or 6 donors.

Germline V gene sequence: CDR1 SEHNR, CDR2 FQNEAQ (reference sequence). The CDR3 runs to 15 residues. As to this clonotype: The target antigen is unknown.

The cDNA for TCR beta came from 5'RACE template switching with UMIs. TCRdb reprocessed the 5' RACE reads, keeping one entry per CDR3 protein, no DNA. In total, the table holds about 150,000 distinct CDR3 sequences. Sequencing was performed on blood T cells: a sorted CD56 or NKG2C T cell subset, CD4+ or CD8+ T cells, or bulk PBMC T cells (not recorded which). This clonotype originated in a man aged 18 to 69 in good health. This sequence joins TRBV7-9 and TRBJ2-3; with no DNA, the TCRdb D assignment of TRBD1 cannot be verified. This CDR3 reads CASSSPLTNTDTQYF.